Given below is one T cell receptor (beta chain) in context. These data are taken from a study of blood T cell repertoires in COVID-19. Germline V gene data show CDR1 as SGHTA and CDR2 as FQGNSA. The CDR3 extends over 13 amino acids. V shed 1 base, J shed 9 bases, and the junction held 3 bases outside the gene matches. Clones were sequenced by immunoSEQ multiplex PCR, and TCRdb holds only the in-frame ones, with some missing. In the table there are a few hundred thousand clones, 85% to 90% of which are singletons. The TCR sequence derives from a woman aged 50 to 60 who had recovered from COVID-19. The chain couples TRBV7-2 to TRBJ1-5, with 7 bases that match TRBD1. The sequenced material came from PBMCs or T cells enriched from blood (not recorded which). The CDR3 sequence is CASSLDPGGPQHF. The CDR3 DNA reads TGTGCCAGCAGCTTAGACCCAGGGGGGCCCCAGCATTTT.